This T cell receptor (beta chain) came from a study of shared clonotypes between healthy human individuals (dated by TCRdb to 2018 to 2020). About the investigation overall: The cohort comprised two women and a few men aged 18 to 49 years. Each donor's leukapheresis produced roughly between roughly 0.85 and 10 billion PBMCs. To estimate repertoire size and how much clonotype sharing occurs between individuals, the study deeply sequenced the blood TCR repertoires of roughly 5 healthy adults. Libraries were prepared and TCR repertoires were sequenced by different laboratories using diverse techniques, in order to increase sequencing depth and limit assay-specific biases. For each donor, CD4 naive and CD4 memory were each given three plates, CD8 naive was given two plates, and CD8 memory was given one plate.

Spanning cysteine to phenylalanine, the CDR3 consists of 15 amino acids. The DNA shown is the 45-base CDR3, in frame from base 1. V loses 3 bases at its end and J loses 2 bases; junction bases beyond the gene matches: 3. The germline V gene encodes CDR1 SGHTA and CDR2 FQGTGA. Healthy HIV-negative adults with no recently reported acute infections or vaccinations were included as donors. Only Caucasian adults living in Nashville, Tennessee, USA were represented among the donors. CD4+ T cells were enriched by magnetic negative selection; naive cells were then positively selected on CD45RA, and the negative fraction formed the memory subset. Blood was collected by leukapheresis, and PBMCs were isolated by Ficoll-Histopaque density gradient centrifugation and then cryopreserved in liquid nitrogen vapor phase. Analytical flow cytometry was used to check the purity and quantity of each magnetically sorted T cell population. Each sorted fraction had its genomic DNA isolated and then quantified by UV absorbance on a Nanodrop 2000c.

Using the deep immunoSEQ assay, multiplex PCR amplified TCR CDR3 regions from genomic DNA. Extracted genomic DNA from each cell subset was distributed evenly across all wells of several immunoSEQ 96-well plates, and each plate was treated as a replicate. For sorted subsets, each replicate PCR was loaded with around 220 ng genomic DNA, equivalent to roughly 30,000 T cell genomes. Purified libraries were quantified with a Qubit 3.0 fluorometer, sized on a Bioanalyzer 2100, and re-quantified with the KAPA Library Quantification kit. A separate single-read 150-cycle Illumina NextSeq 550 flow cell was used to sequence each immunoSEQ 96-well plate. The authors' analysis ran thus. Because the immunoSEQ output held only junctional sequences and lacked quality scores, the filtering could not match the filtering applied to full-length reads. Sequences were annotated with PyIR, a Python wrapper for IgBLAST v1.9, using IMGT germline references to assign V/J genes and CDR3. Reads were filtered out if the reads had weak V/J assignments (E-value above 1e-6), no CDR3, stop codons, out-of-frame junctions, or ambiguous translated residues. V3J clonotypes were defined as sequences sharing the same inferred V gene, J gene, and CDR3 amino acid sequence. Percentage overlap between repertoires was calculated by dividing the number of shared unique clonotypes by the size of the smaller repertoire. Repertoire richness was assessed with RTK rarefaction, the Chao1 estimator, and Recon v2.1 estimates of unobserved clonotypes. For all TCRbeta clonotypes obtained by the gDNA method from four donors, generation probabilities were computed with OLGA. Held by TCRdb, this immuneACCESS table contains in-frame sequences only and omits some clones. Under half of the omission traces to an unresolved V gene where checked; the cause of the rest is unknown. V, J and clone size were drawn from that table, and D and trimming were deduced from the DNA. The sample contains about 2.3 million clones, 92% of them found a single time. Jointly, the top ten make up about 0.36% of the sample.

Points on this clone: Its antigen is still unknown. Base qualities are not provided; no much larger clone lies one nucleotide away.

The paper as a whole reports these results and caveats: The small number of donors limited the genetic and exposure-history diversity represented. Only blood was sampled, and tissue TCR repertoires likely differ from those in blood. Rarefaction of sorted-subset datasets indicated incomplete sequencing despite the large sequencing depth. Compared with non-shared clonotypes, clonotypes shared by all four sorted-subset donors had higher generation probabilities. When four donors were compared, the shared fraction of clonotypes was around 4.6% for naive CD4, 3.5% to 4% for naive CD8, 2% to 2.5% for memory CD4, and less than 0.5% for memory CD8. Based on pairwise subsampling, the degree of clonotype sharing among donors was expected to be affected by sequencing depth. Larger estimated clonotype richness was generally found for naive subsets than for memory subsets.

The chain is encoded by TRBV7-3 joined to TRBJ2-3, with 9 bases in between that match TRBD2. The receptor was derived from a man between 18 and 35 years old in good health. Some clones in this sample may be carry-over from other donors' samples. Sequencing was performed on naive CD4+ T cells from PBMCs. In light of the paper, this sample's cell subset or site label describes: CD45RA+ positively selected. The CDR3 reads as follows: CASSFRLADTDTQYF. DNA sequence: TGTGCCAGCAGCTTCCGACTAGCGGACACAGATACGCAGTATTTT.